These 25 T cell receptor beta chains were all obtained from the same sample, sequenced in a study of cytomegalovirus exposure and HLA in healthy donors. The PCR was carried out with 60 Vbeta primers and 13 Jbeta primers. Assay used: immunoSEQ multiplex PCR; TCRdb lists only in-frame clones, some missing. The top ten hold around 3.6% of the sample, which has roughly 140,000 clones, about 80% seen once. Input material: PBMCs. Every receptor here comes from a man between 18 and 29 years old in good health and CMV-seronegative.

The chain combines TRBV30 with TRBJ1-1; D is possibly TRBD1 (6 bases). CDR1 GTSNPN and CDR2 SVGIG come from the germline V gene (reference sequence). Trimming took off 0 bases at V and 4 bases at J, with 9 bases between the two ends. The CDR3 extends over 13 amino acids. For the CDR3, the DNA is TGTGCCTGGAGTGTACAGGGAAGCACTGAAGCTTTCTTT. Protein: CAWSVQGSTEAFF.

The gene calls are TRBV4-2 and TRBJ2-7; 7 nucleotides match TRBD2. The CDR3 contains 16 residues. CDR1 LGHNA and CDR2 YNFKEQ come from the germline V gene. V trimming: 2 bases; J trimming: 2 bases; junction bases outside the gene matches: 9. The CDR3 DNA is TGTGCCAGCAGCCAAACAAGCGGGAAACCAACCTACGAGCAGTACTTC. Translating gives CASSQTSGKPTYEQYF.

The gene calls are TRBV7-6 and TRBJ2-2, with 11 bases identical to TRBD1. The germline CDR1 and CDR2 sequences are SGHVS and FNYEAQ. This CDR3 is 16 amino acids long. The V and J ends lost 5 bases and 5 bases, in that order; junction bases with no gene match: 7. CDR3 nucleotides: TGTGCCAGCAGCACGAGGACAGGGGGCTTGACCGGGGAGCTGTTTTTT. Protein product: CASSTRTGGLTGELFF.

The chain couples TRBV27 to TRBJ2-2; 14 positions agree with TRBD2. The germline V gene encodes CDR1 MNHEY and CDR2 SMNVEV (reference sequence). V lost 6 bases, J lost 3 bases, and 15 bases stayed unmatched. The CDR3 sequence is 20 residues long. The CDR3 coding sequence is TGTGCCAGCAGCACAACACTGGGGACTAGCGGGAGATTGGACACCGGGGAGCTGTTTTTT. It codes for CASSTTLGTSGRLDTGELFF.

The CDR3 nucleotides are TGTGCCAGCAGTTTTAGGGGGGGGCTTTATGGCTACACCTTC. It specifies CASSFRGGLYGYTF. The rearrangement joins TRBV27 to TRBJ1-2, with a tentative D call TRBD1 (6 bases). V was trimmed by 3 bases and J by 5 bases, leaving 13 bases between them. The CDR3 is 14 amino acids. Germline CDR1 is MNHEY and CDR2 is SMNVEV (reference sequence).

The chain combines TRBV11-3 with TRBJ2-2; TRBD1 is a possible D gene (5 bases). The CDR3 sequence is 18 residues long. V shed 0 bases and J shed 3 bases, with 17 bases lying between them. CDR1 SGHNT and CDR2 YENEEA come from the germline V gene. The CDR3: CASSLDLPFDSHTGELFF. The CDR3 nucleotides are TGTGCCAGCAGCTTAGATCTTCCATTCGACAGCCACACCGGGGAGCTGTTTTTT. The full variable domain, with the rest looked up from reference TRBV11-3 and TRBJ2-2, is EAGVVQSPRYKIIEKKQPVAFWCNPISGHNTLYWYLQNLGQGPELLIRYENEEAVDDSQLPKDRFSAERLKGVDSTLKIQPAELGDSAVYLCASSLDLPFDSHTGELFFGEGSRLTVL.

CDR3 sequence (DNA): TGTGCCAGCAGCCCGGCAGGGGTCCGGGGCTACACCTTC. Its translation is CASSPAGVRGYTF. V usage is TRBV7-2 and J usage is TRBJ1-2, with D tentatively TRBD1 (6 bases). The V gene lost 5 bases and the J gene lost 8 bases, with 15 bases spanning the gap. This CDR3 comprises 13 residues. CDR1 and CDR2 from the germline V gene are SGHTA and FQGNSA. The full variable domain, with the rest looked up from reference TRBV7-2 and TRBJ1-2, is GAGVSQSPSNKVTEKGKDVELRCDPISGHTALYWYRQSLGQGLEFLIYFQGNSAPDKSGLPSDRFSAERTGGSVSTLTIQRTQQEDSAVYLCASSPAGVRGYTFGSGTRLTVV.

This chain connects TRBV18 to TRBJ1-2; no firm D call. V gave up 3 bases and J gave up 7 bases, with 18 bases separating them. The germline gives CDR1 KGHSH, CDR2 LQKENI. CDR3 length: 15 residues. The CDR3 DNA sequence: TGTGCCAGCTCACCGCGATCCCAAAACCAAGCTGGCTACACCTTC. Its translation: CASSPRSQNQAGYTF.

The J gene is TRBJ1-5, the V gene TRBV19, with a possible D match to TRBD1 (6 bases). The CDR3 extends over 15 amino acids. V was clipped by 8 bases and J by 4 bases, with 18 bases between them. Per germline, CDR1 LNHDA and CDR2 SQIVND (reference sequence). The CDR3 reads CASREQGRVNQPQHF. DNA for the CDR3: TGTGCCAGTCGGGAACAGGGTCGTGTTAATCAGCCCCAGCATTTT.

The chain employs TRBV30 and TRBJ2-7, with a weak D call TRBD1 (5 bases). The V and J ends lost 3 bases and 0 bases respectively, with 15 bases between them. The CDR3 sequence is 15 residues long. The V gene's germline CDR1 is GTSNPN and CDR2 SVGIG (reference sequence). The CDR3 here is CAWRPLGASSYEQYF. The CDR3 DNA follows: TGTGCCTGGAGGCCCCTAGGGGCCAGCTCCTACGAGCAGTACTTC.

The chain uses TRBV11-2 and TRBJ2-1, with 7 bases that match TRBD1. CDR3 length: 16 amino acids. Unmatched junction bases numbered 11, after V lost 0 bases and J lost 9 bases. Per germline, CDR1 SGHAT and CDR2 FQNNGV. The CDR3 DNA reads as TGTGCCAGCAGCTTAGAATACGGGACAGCTAAGGGTGAGCAGTTCTTC. It translates to CASSLEYGTAKGEQFF.

The gene calls are TRBV29-1 and TRBJ2-5; D is ambiguous. From germline, CDR1 is SQVTM and CDR2 ANQGSEA. This CDR3 is built from 10 residues. The germline V and J ends were trimmed by 3 bases and 5 bases, with 4 bases remaining between them. This CDR3 reads CSVDGETQYF. CDR3 in DNA: TGCAGCGTTGATGGCGAGACCCAGTACTTC.

Notes on this clone: At one end the junction does not follow the germline gene, possibly because of a read error. The sample holds other DNA sequences that translate to the same CDR3. The genes are TRBV4-1 and TRBJ1-5; D unresolved. The CDR3 spans 15 residues. Germline CDR1 is MGHRA and CDR2 is YSYEKL. In DNA, the CDR3 is TGCGCCAGCAGTCAAGACACAGTTAGCAATCAGCCCCAGCATTTT. Encoded protein: CASSQDTVSNQPQHF.

This chain connects TRBV11-2 to TRBJ2-3; D is uncertain. CDR3 length: 11 residues. Trimming left V 3 bases short and J 9 bases short, with 7 bases between. Germline loops: CDR1 SGHAT, CDR2 FQNNGV. The CDR3 DNA sequence: TGTGCCAGCAGCTTCCCTCTCACGCAGTATTTT. It translates to CASSFPLTQYF.

V is TRBV28 and J is TRBJ1-5; no definite D call. Trimming stripped 2 bases from V and 4 bases from J, with 6 bases between. The CDR3 has 13 residues. In germline, CDR1 is MDHEN, CDR2 SYDVKM. The CDR3 DNA reads as TGTGCCAGCAGTTTAATCCGGAATCAGCCCCAGCATTTT. Translating gives CASSLIRNQPQHF.

The genes are TRBV7-8 and TRBJ2-5; D is perhaps TRBD2 (5 bases). Near its end, the DNA agrees better with TRBJ2-7, so the J call may be wrong. This CDR3 contains 15 residues. The germline V gene encodes CDR1 SGHVS and CDR2 FQNEAQ. The CDR3 region has the DNA TGTGCCAGCAGCTTAGAAGTGGGGAGTACCTACGAGCAGTACTTC. It is translated as CASSLEVGSTYEQYF.

This chain connects TRBV5-8 to TRBJ2-2; TRBD1 agrees at 10 bases. V was pared by 5 bases and J by 4 bases, with 8 bases of the junction left unmatched. The CDR3 loop spans 16 amino acids. Germline lookup yields CDR1 SGHTS and CDR2 YDEGEE. CDR3 protein: CASSRYGTGVTGELFF. The CDR3 DNA follows: TGTGCCAGCAGTAGGTACGGGACAGGGGTCACCGGGGAGCTGTTTTTT.

The V gene is TRBV27, the J gene TRBJ1-5, with 7 positions matching TRBD1. Looked up from germline, CDR1 is MNHEY and CDR2 is SMNVEV (reference sequence). The J segment lost 3 bases and the V segment lost 0 bases, leaving 2 bases of the junction unmatched. This CDR3 comprises 15 residues. The CDR3 sequence: CASSLSGQNNQPQHF. CDR3 bases: TGTGCCAGCAGTTTATCGGGACAGAACAATCAGCCCCAGCATTTT.

This clone was seen only a few times. The chain combines TRBV28 with TRBJ2-7; 7 nucleotides align to TRBD1. CDR3 length: 11 residues. Germline loops: CDR1 MDHEN, CDR2 SYDVKM. J gave up 7 bases and V 4 bases, and 1 base lay outside the gene matches. The CDR3 DNA is TGTGCCAGCAGTTCGGACAGGGAGCAGTACTTC. Residues: CASSSDREQYF.

V is TRBV5-6 and J is TRBJ1-1; D is undetermined. V dropped 4 bases and J dropped 6 bases, with 13 bases sitting between them. This CDR3 has 13 amino acids. Germline V CDR1 and CDR2: SGHDT, YYEEEE. The CDR3 DNA follows: TGTGCCAGCAGCCTAATTAGTAACGCTGAAGCTTTCTTT. It specifies CASSLISNAEAFF.

The J gene is TRBJ1-1, the V gene TRBV6-1; D is ambiguous. V lost 7 bases and J lost 6, with 18 bases in between. The CDR3 has 14 residues. Looked up from germline, CDR1 is MNHNS and CDR2 is SASEGT. The CDR3 spells CASTKGIGEPEAFF. The CDR3 nucleotides are TGTGCCAGCACCAAAGGGATTGGGGAGCCTGAAGCTTTCTTT.

This chain connects TRBV18 to TRBJ2-1, with no clear D. With 6 bases removed from V and 7 bases from J, the gap between germline ends came to 7 bases. This CDR3 comprises 11 residues. Germline CDR1 KGHSH, CDR2 LQKENI. The CDR3 region has the DNA TGTGCCAGCTCTCCCGTAAATGAGCAGTTCTTC. Residues: CASSPVNEQFF.

The V gene is TRBV27, the J gene TRBJ2-5; D gene uncertain. The DNA matches TRBJ2-7 better at its end, which makes the J call doubtful. This CDR3 comprises 13 residues. CDR1 and CDR2 (germline): MNHEY, SMNVEV (reference sequence). This chain's CDR3 is CASRRITANEQYF. CDR3 sequence (DNA): TGTGCCAGCAGGAGGATTACGGCAAACGAGCAGTACTTC.

V gene TRBV5-1 combines with J gene TRBJ1-6; 8 bases are a match to TRBD1. Germline V gives CDR1 SGHRS, CDR2 YFSETQ. This CDR3 has 15 amino acids. The J segment lost 8 bases and the V segment lost 4 bases, leaving 8 bases of the junction unmatched. CDR3 bases: TGCGCCAGCAGCCCAGGGGACAGGCGCGATTCACCCCTCCACTTT. It specifies CASSPGDRRDSPLHF.

The chain carries TRBV7-9 and TRBJ2-1, with TRBD2 matching over 7 bases. Germline assignment: CDR1 SEHNR and CDR2 FQNEAQ (reference sequence). The junction had 11 bases not matched to a gene; V was cut back by 3 bases and J by 9 bases. The CDR3 extends over 15 amino acids. The CDR3 here is CASSLGGRGVGEQFF. CDR3 sequence (DNA): TGTGCCAGCAGCTTGGGCGGGAGAGGGGTGGGTGAGCAGTTCTTC.